This is a list of T cell receptor beta chains from one sample in a study of cytomegalovirus exposure and HLA in healthy donors. Repertoires were generated with immunoSEQ multiplex PCR, while TCRdb's copy carries only in-frame clones and drops some. This table has 100,000 to 150,000 clones, around 70% appearing once. Sequenced sample: PBMCs. These receptors came from a male donor in good health and CMV-seronegative. Each CDR3 is given with its conserved first and last residue. The D gene is left open where the match is weak. Part of the rows lack a size; the others show once, few, many or a class for expanded clones.

d_call: -
v_call: TRBV29-1
j_call: TRBJ1-1
clone_size: -
cdr3_nt: TGCAGCGTTGAAAGAAGGGGCGCGACTGAAGCTTTCTTT
cdr3_aa: CSVERRGATEAFF

d_call: -
v_call: TRBV2
j_call: TRBJ2-5
clone_size: -
cdr3_nt: TGTGCCAGCAGGAGACCCGACAGCTCGCAAGAGACCCAGTACTTC
cdr3_aa: CASRRPDSSQETQYF

d_call: TRBD1
v_call: TRBV28
j_call: TRBJ1-1
clone_size: -
cdr3_nt: TGTGCCAGCAATTCATATTGGGACAGAACTTCCGAGGTCGACACTGAAGCTTTCTTT
cdr3_aa: CASNSYWDRTSEVDTEAFF

d_call: -
v_call: TRBV30
j_call: TRBJ1-1
clone_size: -
cdr3_nt: TGTGCCTTGAGCGCAGGTCTACCGGGGACTGAAGCTTTCTTT
cdr3_aa: CALSAGLPGTEAFF

d_call: TRBD2
v_call: TRBV30
j_call: TRBJ2-2
clone_size: -
cdr3_nt: TGTGCCTGGACCGCCCACGGGAGGGGGACCGGGGAGCTGTTTTTT
cdr3_aa: CAWTAHGRGTGELFF

d_call: -
v_call: TRBV7-2
j_call: TRBJ1-1
clone_size: -
cdr3_nt: TGTGCCATCAGGAGAGAGTCCACTGAAGCTTTCTTT
cdr3_aa: CAIRRESTEAFF

d_call: TRBD2
v_call: TRBV6-5
j_call: TRBJ2-2
clone_size: -
cdr3_nt: TGTGCCAGCAGGGGACTAAATACCGGGGAGCTGTTTTTT
cdr3_aa: CASRGLNTGELFF

d_call: -
v_call: TRBV11-3
j_call: TRBJ2-1
clone_size: -
cdr3_nt: TGTGCCAGCAGCTTAGTACAGCACAGCGAGCAGTTCTTC
cdr3_aa: CASSLVQHSEQFF

d_call: -
v_call: TRBV19
j_call: TRBJ1-5
clone_size: once
cdr3_nt: TGTGCCAGTAGTATTCGAGATAATCAGCCCCAGCATTTT
cdr3_aa: CASSIRDNQPQHF

d_call: -
v_call: TRBV27
j_call: TRBJ1-1
clone_size: -
cdr3_nt: TGTGCCAGCAGTTTAGGAGGTCCGAAGAAAGCTTTCTTT
cdr3_aa: CASSLGGPKKAFF

d_call: -
v_call: TRBV7-8
j_call: TRBJ1-5
clone_size: -
cdr3_nt: TGTGCCAGCAGCCCATTCGGACAGTTTAGCAATCAGCCCCAGCATTTT
cdr3_aa: CASSPFGQFSNQPQHF

d_call: -
v_call: TRBV7-2
j_call: TRBJ1-2
clone_size: -
cdr3_nt: TGTGCCAGCAGCCCGGCGGGAGCTAACTATGGCTACACCTTC
cdr3_aa: CASSPAGANYGYTF

d_call: TRBD1
v_call: TRBV4-3
j_call: TRBJ2-1
clone_size: -
cdr3_nt: TGCGCCAGCAGGGACAGGGGCAGGAATGAGCAGTTCTTC
cdr3_aa: CASRDRGRNEQFF

d_call: TRBD2
v_call: TRBV30
j_call: TRBJ2-2
clone_size: -
cdr3_nt: TGTGCCTGGGCCTGGGGGACTAGCAGTTCCGGGGAGCTGTTTTTT
cdr3_aa: CAWAWGTSSSGELFF

d_call: TRBD2
v_call: TRBV7-2
j_call: TRBJ2-1
clone_size: -
cdr3_nt: TGTGCCAGCAGCTTGGGACTAGCGGGAGTCAATGAGCAGTTCTTC
cdr3_aa: CASSLGLAGVNEQFF

d_call: TRBD2
v_call: TRBV2
j_call: TRBJ2-1
clone_size: -
cdr3_nt: TGTGCCAGCAGTGATCAGGGACTAGCGGACAATGAGCAGTTCTTC
cdr3_aa: CASSDQGLADNEQFF

d_call: -
v_call: TRBV5-4
j_call: TRBJ2-3
clone_size: -
cdr3_nt: TGTGCCAGCAGCGCCTCACCCGGTCCTAGCACAGATACGCAGTATTTT
cdr3_aa: CASSASPGPSTDTQYF

d_call: TRBD1
v_call: TRBV7-2
j_call: TRBJ1-3
clone_size: -
cdr3_nt: TGTGCCAGCAGCTTAACAGGGGACTCTGGAAACACCATATATTTT
cdr3_aa: CASSLTGDSGNTIYF

d_call: TRBD1
v_call: TRBV4-2
j_call: TRBJ1-1
clone_size: -
cdr3_nt: TGTGCCAGCAGCCACGACAGGGGGCACACTGAAGCTTTCTTT
cdr3_aa: CASSHDRGHTEAFF

d_call: -
v_call: TRBV18
j_call: TRBJ2-4
clone_size: -
cdr3_nt: TGTGCCAGCTCACCGGAACAGGGTTTAGCCAAAAACATTCAGTACTTC
cdr3_aa: CASSPEQGLAKNIQYF

d_call: -
v_call: TRBV18
j_call: TRBJ1-1
clone_size: -
cdr3_nt: TGTGCCAGCTCACCCGCAGCCGGGGGTACTGAAGCTTTCTTT
cdr3_aa: CASSPAAGGTEAFF

d_call: -
v_call: TRBV10-3
j_call: TRBJ2-3
clone_size: -
cdr3_nt: TGTGCCACCGCCCCCGAGCGAGCGAGCACAGATACGCAGTATTTT
cdr3_aa: CATAPERASTDTQYF

d_call: TRBD2
v_call: TRBV7-9
j_call: TRBJ2-1
clone_size: few
cdr3_nt: TGTGCCAGCAGCGGGGGACTAGCGGGAGCCTACAATGAGCAGTTCTTC
cdr3_aa: CASSGGLAGAYNEQFF

d_call: -
v_call: TRBV7-2
j_call: TRBJ1-1
clone_size: -
cdr3_nt: TGTGCCAGCAGCCTAGGGGCAGGGGCGAACACTGAAGCTTTCTTT
cdr3_aa: CASSLGAGANTEAFF

d_call: -
v_call: TRBV28
j_call: TRBJ1-5
clone_size: -
cdr3_nt: TGTGCCAGCAGTTTCCTACCTGACAGTCAGCCCCAGCATTTT
cdr3_aa: CASSFLPDSQPQHF

d_call: TRBD2
v_call: TRBV28
j_call: TRBJ2-1
clone_size: -
cdr3_nt: TGTGCCAGCAGTCCCGGGACTATCTCCTACAATGAGCAGTTCTTC
cdr3_aa: CASSPGTISYNEQFF

d_call: TRBD1
v_call: TRBV5-4
j_call: TRBJ2-2
clone_size: -
cdr3_nt: TGTGCCAGCAGTAGATGGACAGGCGGCACCGGGGAGCTGTTTTTT
cdr3_aa: CASSRWTGGTGELFF

d_call: TRBD2
v_call: TRBV7-2
j_call: TRBJ2-2
clone_size: -
cdr3_nt: TGTGCCAGCAGACTAGCGGGGGGAGGGGAGCTGTTTTTT
cdr3_aa: CASRLAGGGELFF

d_call: -
v_call: TRBV4-3
j_call: TRBJ1-2
clone_size: few
cdr3_nt: TGCGCCAGCAGCCCACAGAGGACAGTCGATGGCTACACCTTC
cdr3_aa: CASSPQRTVDGYTF

d_call: -
v_call: TRBV6-1
j_call: TRBJ1-5
clone_size: -
cdr3_nt: TGTGCCAGCAGCCGGGTCCCAGGGAATCAGCCCCAGCATTTT
cdr3_aa: CASSRVPGNQPQHF

d_call: TRBD1
v_call: TRBV27
j_call: TRBJ2-5
clone_size: -
cdr3_nt: TGTGCCAGCAGTAAGGGACAGGGGAGCCAAGAGACCCAGTACTTC
cdr3_aa: CASSKGQGSQETQYF

d_call: -
v_call: TRBV4-3
j_call: TRBJ1-1
clone_size: -
cdr3_nt: TGCGCCAGCAGCCGACAGACGAACACTGAAGCTTTCTTT
cdr3_aa: CASSRQTNTEAFF